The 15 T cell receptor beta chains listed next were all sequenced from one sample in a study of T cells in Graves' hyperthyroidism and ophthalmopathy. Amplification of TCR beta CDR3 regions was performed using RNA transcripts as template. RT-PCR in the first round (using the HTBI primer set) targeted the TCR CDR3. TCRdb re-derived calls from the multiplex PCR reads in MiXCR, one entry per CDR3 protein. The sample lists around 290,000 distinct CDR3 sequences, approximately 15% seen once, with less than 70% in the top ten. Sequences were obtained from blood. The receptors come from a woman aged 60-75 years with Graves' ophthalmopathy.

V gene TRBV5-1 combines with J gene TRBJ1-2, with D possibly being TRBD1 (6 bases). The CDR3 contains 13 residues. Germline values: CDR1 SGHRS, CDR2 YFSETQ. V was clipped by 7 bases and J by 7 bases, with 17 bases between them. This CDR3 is CASHFSGEVGYTF. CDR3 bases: TGCGCCAGCCATTTTTCAGGGGAGGTTGGCTACACCTTC. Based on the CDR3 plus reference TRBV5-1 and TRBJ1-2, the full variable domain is KAGVTQTPRYLIKTRGQQVTLSCSPISGHRSVSWYQQTPGQGLQFLFEYFSETQRNKGNFPGRFSGRQFSNSRSEMNVSTLELGDSALYLCASHFSGEVGYTFGSGTRLTVV.

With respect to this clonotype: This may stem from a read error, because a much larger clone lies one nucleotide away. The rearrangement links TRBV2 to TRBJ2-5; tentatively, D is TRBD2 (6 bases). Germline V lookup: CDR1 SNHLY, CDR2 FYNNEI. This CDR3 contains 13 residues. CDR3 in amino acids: CASTRESRETRYF. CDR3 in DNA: TGTGCCAGCACTCGGGAGAGTCGTGAGACCCGGTACTTC.

DNA of the CDR3: TGTGCCAGCAGTCCCGGGACAGGGATGCCCTACGAGCAGTACTTC. It is translated as CASSPGTGMPYEQYF. The genes are TRBV28 and TRBJ2-7, with 9 bases matching TRBD1. V lost 5 bases to trimming and J lost 2 bases; unmatched junction nucleotides: 7. CDR1 and CDR2 from the germline V gene are MDHEN and SYDVKM. The CDR3 is made up of 15 amino acids.

DNA of the CDR3: TGTGCCAGCAGTCCCTGGGGGACAGGCTCTGGGGCCAACGTCCTGACTTTC. It yields the protein CASSPWGTGSGANVLTF. The chain uses TRBV25-1 and TRBJ2-6; 8 nucleotides match TRBD1. Trimming at V came to 5 bases and at J to 0 bases, leaving 6 bases not matched to a gene. CDR3 length equals 17 residues. Germline lookup yields CDR1 MGHDK and CDR2 SYGVNS. The complete variable domain, with remaining parts taken from reference TRBV25-1 and TRBJ2-6, reads EADIYQTPRYLVIGTGKKITLECSQTMGHDKMYWYQQDPGMELHLIHYSYGVNSTEKGDLSSESTVSRIRTEHFPLTLESARPSHTSQYLCASSPWGTGSGANVLTFGAGSRLTVL.

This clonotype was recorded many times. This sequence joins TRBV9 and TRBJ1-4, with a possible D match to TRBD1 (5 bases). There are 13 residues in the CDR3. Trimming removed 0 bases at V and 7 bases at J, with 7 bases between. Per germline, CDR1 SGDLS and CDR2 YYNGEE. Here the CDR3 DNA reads TGTGCCAGCAGCGTAGAGGGGAGTGAAAAACTGTTTTTT. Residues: CASSVEGSEKLFF. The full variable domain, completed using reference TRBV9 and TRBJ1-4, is DSGVTQTPKHLITATGQRVTLRCSPRSGDLSVYWYQQSLDQGLQFLIQYYNGEERAKGNILERFSAQQFPDLHSELNLSSLELGDSALYFCASSVEGSEKLFFGSGTQLSVL.

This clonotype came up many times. CDR3 sequence reads: CASSSPSRDSNYGYTF. The CDR3 DNA follows: TGTGCCAGCAGCTCACCATCCCGGGACAGCAACTATGGCTACACCTTC. The chain couples TRBV7-8 to TRBJ1-2, with TRBD1 matching over 7 bases. V lost 4 bases and J lost 2; bases outside the gene matches: 10. Germline lookup yields CDR1 SGHVS and CDR2 FQNEAQ. This CDR3 has 16 amino acids.

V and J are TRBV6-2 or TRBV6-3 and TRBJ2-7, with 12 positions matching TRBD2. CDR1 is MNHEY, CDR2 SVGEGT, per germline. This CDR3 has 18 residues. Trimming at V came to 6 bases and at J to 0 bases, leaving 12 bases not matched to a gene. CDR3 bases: TGTGCCAGCAGCCCCCCACTAGCGGGGGGCGTATACTCCTACGAGCAGTACTTC. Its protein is CASSPPLAGGVYSYEQYF.

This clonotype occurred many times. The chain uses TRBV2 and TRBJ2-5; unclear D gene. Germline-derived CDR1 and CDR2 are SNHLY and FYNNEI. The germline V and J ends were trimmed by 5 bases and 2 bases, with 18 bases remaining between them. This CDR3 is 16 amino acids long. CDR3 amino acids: CASSPSEHRLQETQYF. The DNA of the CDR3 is TGTGCCAGCAGTCCCAGCGAACATAGGCTACAAGAGACCCAGTACTTC. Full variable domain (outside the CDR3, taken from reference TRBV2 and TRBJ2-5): EPEVTQTPSHQVTQMGQEVILRCVPISNHLYFYWYRQILGQKVEFLVSFYNNEISEKSEIFDDQFSVERPDGSNFTLKIRSTKLEDSAMYFCASSPSEHRLQETQYFGPGTRLLVL.

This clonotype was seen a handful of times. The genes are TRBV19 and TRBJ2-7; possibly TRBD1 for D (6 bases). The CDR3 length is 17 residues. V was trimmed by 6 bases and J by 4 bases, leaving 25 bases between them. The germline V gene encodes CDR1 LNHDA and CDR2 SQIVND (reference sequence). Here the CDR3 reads CASRPSPGQGAAYEQYF. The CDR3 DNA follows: TGTGCCAGTAGGCCTTCACCGGGACAAGGGGCGGCATACGAGCAGTACTTC.

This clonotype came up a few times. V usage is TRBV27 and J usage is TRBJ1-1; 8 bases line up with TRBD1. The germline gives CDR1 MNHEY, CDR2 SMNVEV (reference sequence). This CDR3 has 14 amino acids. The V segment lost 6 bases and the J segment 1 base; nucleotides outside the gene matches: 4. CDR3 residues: CASSGTGKNTEAFF. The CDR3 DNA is TGTGCCAGCAGCGGGACAGGAAAGAACACTGAAGCTTTCTTT.

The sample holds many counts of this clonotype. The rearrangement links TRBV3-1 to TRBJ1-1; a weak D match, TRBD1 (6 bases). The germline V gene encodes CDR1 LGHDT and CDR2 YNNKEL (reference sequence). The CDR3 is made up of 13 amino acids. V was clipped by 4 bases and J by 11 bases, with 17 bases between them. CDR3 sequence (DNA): TGTGCCAGCAGCCCGGGGGCTTGGCAGGGGGCTTTCTTT. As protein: CASSPGAWQGAFF.

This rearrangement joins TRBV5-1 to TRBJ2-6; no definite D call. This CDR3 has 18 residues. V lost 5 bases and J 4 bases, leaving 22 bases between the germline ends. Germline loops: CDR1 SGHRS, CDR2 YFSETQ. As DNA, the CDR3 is TGCGCCAGCAGTCTGGGAACCCCGCAAGTATGGGGGGCCAACGTCCTGACTTTC. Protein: CASSLGTPQVWGANVLTF.

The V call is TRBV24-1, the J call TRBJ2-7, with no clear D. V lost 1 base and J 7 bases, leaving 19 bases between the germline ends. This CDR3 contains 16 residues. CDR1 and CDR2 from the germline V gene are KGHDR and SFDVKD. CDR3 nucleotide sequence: TGTGCCACCAGTGATTTTGGCAGACCGTTGGTTGATGAGCAGTACTTC. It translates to CATSDFGRPLVDEQYF.

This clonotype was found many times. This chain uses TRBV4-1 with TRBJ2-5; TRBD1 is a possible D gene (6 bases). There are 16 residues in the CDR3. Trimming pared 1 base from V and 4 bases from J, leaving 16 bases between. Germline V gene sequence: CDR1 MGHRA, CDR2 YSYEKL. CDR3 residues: CASSQGVRGRGETQYF. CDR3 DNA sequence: TGCGCCAGCAGCCAAGGAGTCAGGGGAAGGGGAGAGACCCAGTACTTC.

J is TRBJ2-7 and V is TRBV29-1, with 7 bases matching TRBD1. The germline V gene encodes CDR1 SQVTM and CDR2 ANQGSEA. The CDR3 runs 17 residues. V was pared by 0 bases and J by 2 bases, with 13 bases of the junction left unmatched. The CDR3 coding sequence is TGCAGCGTTGAAGATGTGAGCAGGGACAGAACGACCTACGAGCAGTACTTC. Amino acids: CSVEDVSRDRTTYEQYF.